This is a list of T cell receptor beta chains from one sample in a study of shared clonotypes between healthy human individuals. Method: immunoSEQ multiplex PCR; TCRdb's copy keeps in-frame clones and lacks some. The data contain about 680,000 clones, 73% of them singletons. The sequenced sample consisted of memory CD4+ T cells sorted from blood. Receptor source: a woman aged 25 to 45 in good health. Both conserved end residues are part of each CDR3. Each record gives: J gene, D gene, clone size, V gene, CDR3 DNA, CDR3 protein. D genes are given only for firm matches. Rows may omit the clone size; those that give it use once, few, many or a size class.

J gene: TRBJ2-7; D gene: .; clone size: .; V gene: TRBV10-1; CDR3 DNA: TGCGCCAGCAGCTCGGACCGGAATGGGGAGCAGTACTTC; CDR3 protein: CASSSDRNGEQYF
J gene: TRBJ2-5; D gene: TRBD2; clone size: many; V gene: TRBV7-2; CDR3 DNA: TGTGCCAGCAGTGAGGGGAGGGGAGCGTACCAAGAGACCCAGTACTTC; CDR3 protein: CASSEGRGAYQETQYF
J gene: TRBJ2-3; D gene: TRBD2; clone size: once; V gene: TRBV29-1; CDR3 DNA: TGCAGCGTTGATGGTAGCGGGACAGATACGCAGTATTTT; CDR3 protein: CSVDGSGTDTQYF
J gene: TRBJ2-5; D gene: .; clone size: .; V gene: TRBV5-1; CDR3 DNA: TGCGCCAGCAGCCCCAGCCCCGGGGGGCGGAAAGAGACCCAGTACTTC; CDR3 protein: CASSPSPGGRKETQYF
J gene: TRBJ2-3; D gene: TRBD2; clone size: .; V gene: TRBV13; CDR3 DNA: TGTGCCAGCAGCTTGGAAATAGCGGGAGACTCTACTTTT; CDR3 protein: CASSLEIAGDSTF
J gene: TRBJ2-7; D gene: TRBD1; clone size: many; V gene: TRBV2; CDR3 DNA: TGTGCCAGCTCCCGGGACAGGACCTACGAGCAGTACTTC; CDR3 protein: CASSRDRTYEQYF
J gene: TRBJ1-4; D gene: .; clone size: .; V gene: TRBV18; CDR3 DNA: TGTGCCAGCTCACCACCGGATGGGGGGCCATTTCGGGAAAAACTGTTTTTT; CDR3 protein: CASSPPDGGPFREKLFF
J gene: TRBJ1-1; D gene: .; clone size: .; V gene: TRBV5-4; CDR3 DNA: TGTGCCAGCAGGAACTGGGACGAAGAGGTTTTCTTT; CDR3 protein: CASRNWDEEVFF
J gene: TRBJ2-7; D gene: .; clone size: .; V gene: TRBV15; CDR3 DNA: TGTGCCACCAGCAGAGATTCGGACAGTCCCTACGAGCAGTACTTC; CDR3 protein: CATSRDSDSPYEQYF
J gene: TRBJ2-5; D gene: TRBD1; clone size: .; V gene: TRBV6-1; CDR3 DNA: TGTGCCAGCAGTGATAGCCGTGGGACAGTGAGGTCAGAGACCCAGTACTTC; CDR3 protein: CASSDSRGTVRSETQYF
J gene: TRBJ1-1; D gene: .; clone size: .; V gene: TRBV28; CDR3 DNA: TGTGCCAGCACCAAGACGGGGGGCTCGAACACTGAAGCTTTCTTT; CDR3 protein: CASTKTGGSNTEAFF
J gene: TRBJ2-7; D gene: .; clone size: once; V gene: TRBV14; CDR3 DNA: TGTGCCAGCAGCCAACTCCGGGAAACCTACGAGCAGTACTTC; CDR3 protein: CASSQLRETYEQYF
J gene: TRBJ2-3; D gene: TRBD1; clone size: .; V gene: TRBV6-1; CDR3 DNA: TGTGCCAGCAGTGAACGGACAGGGCGGGTCACAGATACGCAGTATTTT; CDR3 protein: CASSERTGRVTDTQYF
J gene: TRBJ1-1; D gene: .; clone size: .; V gene: TRBV19; CDR3 DNA: TGTGCCAGCCACCCCGGGACTCAGCCCCGGTTGAACACTGAAGCTTTCTTT; CDR3 protein: CASHPGTQPRLNTEAFF
J gene: TRBJ1-1; D gene: .; clone size: .; V gene: TRBV5-1; CDR3 DNA: TGCGCCAGCAGCTCACAGGGAACTGAAGCTTTCTTT; CDR3 protein: CASSSQGTEAFF
J gene: TRBJ2-7; D gene: .; clone size: .; V gene: TRBV28; CDR3 DNA: TGTGCCAGCATCACCCCGGGAGCCCCATACGAGCAGTACTTC; CDR3 protein: CASITPGAPYEQYF
J gene: TRBJ2-7; D gene: .; clone size: .; V gene: TRBV7-8; CDR3 DNA: TGTGCCAGCAGCTTCGTGCGGGGGCCCTACGAGCAGTACTTC; CDR3 protein: CASSFVRGPYEQYF
J gene: TRBJ2-1; D gene: .; clone size: once; V gene: TRBV7-2; CDR3 DNA: TGTGCCAGCAGCTCACTCGGTGGGGATGAGCAGTTCTTC; CDR3 protein: CASSSLGGDEQFF
J gene: TRBJ2-5; D gene: .; clone size: many; V gene: TRBV29-1; CDR3 DNA: TGCAGCGTTTCAGAGCGGCCAGGGGCCCAGTACTTC; CDR3 protein: CSVSERPGAQYF
J gene: TRBJ2-1; D gene: TRBD2; clone size: once; V gene: TRBV2; CDR3 DNA: TGTGCCAGCAGATTACTAGCGGGGGGTTCCTACAATGAGCAGTTCTTC; CDR3 protein: CASRLLAGGSYNEQFF
J gene: TRBJ2-2; D gene: .; clone size: .; V gene: TRBV5-1; CDR3 DNA: TGCGCCAGCAGCCTCGAACAGACCCCCGGGGAGCTGTTTTTT; CDR3 protein: CASSLEQTPGELFF
J gene: TRBJ2-2; D gene: .; clone size: .; V gene: TRBV28; CDR3 DNA: TGTGCCAGTTCGAGCGGTTTTCGCGTCCGGGCCCTTCGGGGGGAGCTGTTTTTT; CDR3 protein: CASSSGFRVRALRGELFF
J gene: TRBJ2-2; D gene: TRBD2; clone size: once; V gene: TRBV2; CDR3 DNA: TGTGCCAGCAGTGCTCTAGCGGGGGTCGCCGGGGAGCTGTTTTTT; CDR3 protein: CASSALAGVAGELFF
J gene: TRBJ2-3; D gene: .; clone size: few; V gene: TRBV28; CDR3 DNA: TGTGCTGCCGGAGGGGGCGGGGTGACTTATACGCAGTATTTT; CDR3 protein: CAAGGGGVTYTQYF
J gene: TRBJ2-3; D gene: .; clone size: once; V gene: TRBV29-1; CDR3 DNA: TGCAGCGTCGCTATACCACATTACACAGGCACAGATACGCAGTATTTT; CDR3 protein: CSVAIPHYTGTDTQYF
J gene: TRBJ2-5; D gene: .; clone size: .; V gene: TRBV5-1; CDR3 DNA: TGCGCCAGCAGCTTGCGCCCGGGAGAGACCCAGTACTTC; CDR3 protein: CASSLRPGETQYF
J gene: TRBJ2-7; D gene: TRBD2; clone size: .; V gene: TRBV4-1; CDR3 DNA: TGCGCCAGCAGCCAAGGGGCGGGAGTAGGGTACGAGCAGTACTTC; CDR3 protein: CASSQGAGVGYEQYF
J gene: TRBJ2-2; D gene: .; clone size: .; V gene: TRBV5-1; CDR3 DNA: TGCGCCAGCAGCTTGCAGCAAGCGAACACCGGGGAGCTGTTTTTT; CDR3 protein: CASSLQQANTGELFF
J gene: TRBJ1-5; D gene: .; clone size: .; V gene: TRBV27; CDR3 DNA: TGTGCCAGCAGTCCCATCACCAATCAGCCCCAGCATTTT; CDR3 protein: CASSPITNQPQHF
J gene: TRBJ1-4; D gene: .; clone size: few; V gene: TRBV2; CDR3 DNA: TGTGCCAGCAGTGGGACGGAAGAAAAACTGTTTTTT; CDR3 protein: CASSGTEEKLFF
J gene: TRBJ2-1; D gene: .; clone size: .; V gene: TRBV5-6; CDR3 DNA: TGTGCCAGCAGCTTGGACCTGGGGGGTGAGCAGTTCTTC; CDR3 protein: CASSLDLGGEQFF
J gene: TRBJ1-1; D gene: TRBD1; clone size: .; V gene: TRBV18; CDR3 DNA: TGTGCCAGCTCTCAAGACAGGGACACTGAAGCTTTCTTT; CDR3 protein: CASSQDRDTEAFF
J gene: TRBJ2-5; D gene: .; clone size: .; V gene: TRBV9; CDR3 DNA: TGTGCCAGCAGCCCTAGGGGACACCAAGAGACCCAGTACTTC; CDR3 protein: CASSPRGHQETQYF
J gene: TRBJ2-2; D gene: .; clone size: .; V gene: TRBV7-6; CDR3 DNA: TGTGCCAGCAGCCTACGCCGGGACCTCACCGGGGAGCTGTTTTTT; CDR3 protein: CASSLRRDLTGELFF
J gene: TRBJ2-2; D gene: .; clone size: .; V gene: TRBV29-1; CDR3 DNA: TGCAGCGTTGATGTGGGCGGCACCGGGGAGCTGTTTTTT; CDR3 protein: CSVDVGGTGELFF
J gene: TRBJ1-4; D gene: .; clone size: .; V gene: TRBV5-6; CDR3 DNA: TGTGCCAGCAGCCCTAGTTGGAGAGGTGAAAAACTGTTTTTT; CDR3 protein: CASSPSWRGEKLFF
J gene: TRBJ2-7; D gene: TRBD1; clone size: .; V gene: TRBV6-6; CDR3 DNA: TGTGCCTTATTAGGACAGGTCTCCTACGAGCAGTACTTC; CDR3 protein: CALLGQVSYEQYF
J gene: TRBJ2-3; D gene: TRBD2; clone size: .; V gene: TRBV10-2; CDR3 DNA: TGCGCCAGCAGTGAGATTTTAGCGGGTTCGAATACGCAGTATTTT; CDR3 protein: CASSEILAGSNTQYF
J gene: TRBJ2-7; D gene: .; clone size: once; V gene: TRBV6-5; CDR3 DNA: TGTGCCAGCAGTCGGGACACCCCTAGAAGGGAGCAGTACTTC; CDR3 protein: CASSRDTPRREQYF
J gene: TRBJ2-7; D gene: .; clone size: .; V gene: TRBV25-1; CDR3 DNA: TGTGCCAGCAGTGGTGGGCCATCATCCTACGAGCAGTACTTC; CDR3 protein: CASSGGPSSYEQYF
J gene: TRBJ2-7; D gene: TRBD2; clone size: .; V gene: TRBV4-2; CDR3 DNA: TGTGCCAGCAGCCAGGGAGCGGGATTCAACTACGAGCAGTACTTC; CDR3 protein: CASSQGAGFNYEQYF
J gene: TRBJ2-7; D gene: TRBD1; clone size: .; V gene: TRBV30; CDR3 DNA: TGTGCCGGTGACAGGGGGTACTACGAGCAGTACTTC; CDR3 protein: CAGDRGYYEQYF
J gene: TRBJ2-3; D gene: .; clone size: .; V gene: TRBV7-6; CDR3 DNA: TGTGCCAGCAGCTTAGGTGCGGATACAGATACGCAGTATTTT; CDR3 protein: CASSLGADTDTQYF
J gene: TRBJ2-1; D gene: TRBD2; clone size: .; V gene: TRBV6-6; CDR3 DNA: TGTGCCAGCAGTTACGGGGGAGGGCCGGGAAATGAGCAGTTCTTC; CDR3 protein: CASSYGGGPGNEQFF
J gene: TRBJ1-5; D gene: .; clone size: .; V gene: TRBV19; CDR3 DNA: TGTGCCAGTAGTATAACCGGGACAAGTAGCAATCAGCCCCAGCATTTT; CDR3 protein: CASSITGTSSNQPQHF
J gene: TRBJ1-1; D gene: TRBD1; clone size: few; V gene: TRBV19; CDR3 DNA: TGTGCCAGTAGTATAGGTCGACAGGGGGCGCGAAACACTGAAGCTTTCTTT; CDR3 protein: CASSIGRQGARNTEAFF
J gene: TRBJ2-2; D gene: .; clone size: .; V gene: TRBV4-1; CDR3 DNA: TGCGCCAGCAGCCAAGATGTGGGGCGCCGCACCGGGGAGCTGTTTTTT; CDR3 protein: CASSQDVGRRTGELFF
J gene: TRBJ2-2; D gene: .; clone size: few; V gene: TRBV2; CDR3 DNA: TGTGCCAGCAGAACAAAGGGGACGAACACCGGGGAGCTGTTTTTT; CDR3 protein: CASRTKGTNTGELFF
J gene: TRBJ1-5; D gene: .; clone size: .; V gene: TRBV30; CDR3 DNA: TGTGCCTGGAGGCGACCGGGGGATGTGCCCCAGCATTTT; CDR3 protein: CAWRRPGDVPQHF
J gene: TRBJ2-1; D gene: .; clone size: .; V gene: TRBV6-5; CDR3 DNA: TGTGCCAGCAGTTACGGAAGTTTGAGTGGTGAGCAGTTCTTC; CDR3 protein: CASSYGSLSGEQFF
J gene: TRBJ2-1; D gene: TRBD2; clone size: .; V gene: TRBV28; CDR3 DNA: TGTGCCAGCAATATAGGGCGGGAGGGCCAAAAGCAGTTCTTC; CDR3 protein: CASNIGREGQKQFF
J gene: TRBJ1-1; D gene: .; clone size: many; V gene: TRBV5-1; CDR3 DNA: TGCGCCAGCAGCTTGGCCTCGGAAAAGTCCACTGAAGCTTTCTTT; CDR3 protein: CASSLASEKSTEAFF